This T cell receptor beta chain emerged from a study of CD8+CD57+ T cells in acquired aplastic anemia. This clonotype was observed a single time. Its target is not known. The germline V gene has CDR1 LGHNT and CDR2 FRNRAP. The CDR3 sequence is 13 residues long. Whole-study findings and limits: Patients had around 30 CD8+ CDR3 sequences in common with controls (the shared set).

The authors sequenced patients whose flow cytometry had shown CD8+CD57+ cell expansion. TCR beta VDJ combinations and CDR3 sequences were profiled from genomic DNA. MiXCR, applied by TCRdb to the reads, yields one record per CDR3 protein. The data contain approximately 260,000 distinct CDR3 sequences, 82% of them singletons. The sequence derives from a human donor with aplastic anemia. Sequencing was carried out using sorted CD4+, CD8+, or CD8+CD57+ T cells (not recorded which) from PBMCs. V is TRBV12-5 and J is TRBJ1-6; D gene uncertain. CDR3 in amino acids: CASRNSLGSPLHF. The CDR3 DNA follows: TGTGCCAGCAGAAATTCACTTGGTTCACCCCTCCACTTT.